This T cell receptor (beta chain) derives from a study of Ad26.COV2.S vaccination and SARS-CoV-2 variants. TCRdb's copy holds only in-frame clones and misses some; the assay was immunoSEQ multiplex PCR. Of around 270,000 clones listed, around 85% are singletons. Treatment denoted: around 19 received Ad26.COV2.S at low or high dose, single or two shots; 5 received placebo; per-sample allocation not given. Each sample was drawn 63 days after the first injection (of vaccine or placebo). The donor's status was that of an adult aged 18-55 years in Boston. Looked up from germline, CDR1 is SEHNR and CDR2 is FQNEAQ (reference sequence). The CDR3 spans 15 residues. Trimming took 3 bases from V and 0 from J, leaving 9 bases between them.

The TCR comes from a person between 18 and 65 years old who received the Ad26.COV2.S COVID-19 vaccine or a placebo. Sequenced here: peripheral blood, sampled in a trial of Ad26.COV2.S vaccine versus placebo. The chain carries TRBV7-9 and TRBJ1-3; D uncertain. The CDR3 DNA reads TGTGCCAGCAGCTTGCCATCAAGCTCTGGAAACACCATATATTTT. Its translation: CASSLPSSSGNTIYF.